The 10 T cell receptor delta chains below come from one sample, sequenced in a study of gamma-delta chains in newborns, infants, children. TCRdb redid clone calling on the reads using CATT. The repertoire includes 1,800 or so delta-chain clones, 7% to 8.5% of them detected once, and approximately 16% sits in the top ten. The sample taken for sequencing was blood. Source of these receptors: a child who was a newborn, infant or young child, either healthy, febrile or measles-vaccinated (not recorded which).

This chain connects TRDV2 to TRDJ2; 10 bases fit TRDD3. CDR1 and CDR2 from the germline V gene are GEAIGNYY and EKD. With V trimmed by 2 bases and J by 5 bases, 1 base remained unmatched. CDR3 size: 14 residues. The CDR3: CACDILGDTAQLFF. In nucleotides, the CDR3 is TGTGCCTGTGACATACTGGGGGATACAGCACAACTCTTCTTT.

A note on this clone: A read error may explain this, as a much larger clone is one base away. The sample contains more than one DNA sequence encoding this CDR3. The chain links TRDV1 to TRDJ1, with D possibly matching TRDD3 (6 bases). Germline CDR1 reads TSWWSYY; CDR2 reads QGS. The CDR3 has 21 amino acids. The CDR3 protein is CALGELLTTGSNVEYTDKLIF. The CDR3, as DNA: TGCGCTCTTGGGGAACTCCTCACTACTGGGTCGAACGTCGAATACACCGATAAACTCATCTTT.

Points on this clone: Given a much more abundant clone one base away, this may be a read error. The V call is TRDV1, the J call TRDJ1, with D unresolved. Trimming stripped 9 bases from V and 2 bases from J, with 22 bases between. CDR3 length equals 16 residues. In germline, CDR1 is TSWWSYY, CDR2 QGS. The CDR3 DNA reads as TGTGCTCTCATTGCTGTAACCTTTTATCCTACCGATAAACTCATCTTT. Translating gives CALIAVTFYPTDKLIF.

As regards this clone: TCRdb records a much larger clone's protein for this DNA, with a difference at residue 11 that likely arises from a read error; the protein given is the translation of the DNA. The chain joins TRDV2 to TRDJ3; 10 positions match TRDD3. This CDR3 is 20 amino acids long. V dropped 3 bases and J dropped 2; count of bases not matched to a gene: 12. The germline gives CDR1 GEAIGNYY, CDR2 EKD. The CDR3 DNA follows: TGTGCCTGTGACCTTCCTACGGGGGATACGCGCGCCTGGGACACCCGACAGATGTTTTTC. This gives the protein CACDLPTGDTRAWDTRQMFF.

As regards this clone: The amino acid sequence in TCRdb belongs to a much larger clone and departs from this DNA's translation at residue 5, likely a sequencing read error; the sequence shown is translated from the DNA. The chain employs TRDV2 and TRDJ3, with D unresolved. V dropped 0 bases and J dropped 0 bases, with 5 bases sitting between them. The CDR3 runs 16 residues. Germline CDR1 is GEAIGNYY and CDR2 is EKD. CDR3 in DNA: TGTGCCTGTGACACCTTTAGCTCCTGGGACACCCGACAGATGTTTTTC. It translates to CACDTFSSWDTRQMFF.

As for this clone: This likely reflects a read error, since a far larger clone is one base away. This same CDR3 is encoded by further DNA sequences in the sample. V is TRDV1 and J is TRDJ1; TRDD2 is a possible D gene (5 bases). From germline, CDR1 is TSWWSYY and CDR2 QGS. Trimming took 0 bases from V and 8 from J, leaving 16 bases between them. CDR3 length: 15 residues. The CDR3 DNA reads TGTGCTCTTGGGGAACTTCCCTACCCTTTGAAGAAACTCATCTTT. It codes for CALGELPYPLKKLIF.

Only a few counts were recorded for this clone. This sequence is one base from a far larger clone and is likely a read error. The identical CDR3 is also encoded by other nucleotide sequences in the sample. The chain employs TRAV29/DV5 and TRDJ1, with TRDD3 identical over 9 bases. Germline CDR1 NSMFDY, CDR2 ISSIKDK. The trim removed 5 bases at V and 8 bases at J, leaving 28 bases unmatched. This CDR3 has 19 amino acids. The CDR3 coding sequence is TGTGCAGCCACCCGGGCTTACCGTTTGGGGGATAAGGACAGCGACAAACTCATCTTT. Translated, it gives CAATRAYRLGDKDSDKLIF.

This clone was seen a handful of times. With a much larger clone just one base away, this may be a read error. Distinct nucleotide sequences in the sample also encode this CDR3. The rearrangement uses TRDV1 and TRDJ1; 12 bases map to TRDD3. V gave up 3 bases and J gave up 0 bases; unmatched junction bases: 17. This CDR3 has 21 residues. Germline-derived CDR1 and CDR2 are TSWWSYY and QGS. In DNA form, the CDR3 reads TGTGCTCTTGGGGAGACCCCCGGGGTGCTGGGGGATACGGGGTACACCGATAAACTCATCTTT. This sequence encodes CALGETPGVLGDTGYTDKLIF.

Comments on this clone: This could be a read error, since a much larger clone is one nucleotide away. CDR3 in amino acids: CALGELGKLPTLRGTDTDKLIF. The CDR3 nucleotides are TGTGCTCTTGGGGAACTAGGGAAGCTTCCTACGTTGAGGGGTACTGACACCGATAAACTCATCTTT. This chain joins TRDV1 and TRDJ1, with 8 positions matching TRDD2. In germline, CDR1 is TSWWSYY, CDR2 QGS. This CDR3 region has 22 residues. V lost 0 bases and J lost 0; bases outside the gene matches: 21.

A word on this clone: TCRdb's entry gives the protein of a much larger clone, which mismatches this DNA's translation at residue 7, likely from a read error; the protein reported here is translated from the DNA. V and J are TRDV2 and TRDJ1, with 8 bases fitting TRDD3. The germline CDR1 and CDR2 sequences are GEAIGNYY and EKD. This CDR3 comprises 16 residues. Trimming removed 2 bases from V and 0 bases from J; junction bases left unmatched: 7. CDR3 sequence: CACDILRDTYTDKLIF. Here the CDR3 DNA reads TGTGCCTGTGACATACTGAGGGATACGTACACCGATAAACTCATCTTT.